Reported below is one T cell receptor beta chain. Its cognate antigen has yet to be identified. Base quality data are lacking; no much larger clone is found one base away. Libraries were constructed by 5' RACE. Sequencing was carried out with an Illumina HiSeq 2500. A second roughly 6 to 11 cycle PCR used a sample-barcoded 5' primer and a J-beta primer mix. A template-switch 5' adaptor carrying 12 random nucleotides introduced a unique molecular identifier onto each TCR beta cDNA molecule. Each sample yielded at least 2.5 million CDR3-containing paired-end reads. First-strand cDNA was synthesized from all RNA with the Mint cDNA synthesis kit, primed by a TRBC-specific oligonucleotide. Following uracil-DNA glycosylase treatment, all cDNA underwent a first 18-cycle PCR with the universal primers M1SS and BC2_uni_R. In the source study's methods: Each sample was normalized by randomly selecting 1 million high-quality reads, each carrying a distinct molecular identifier. Reads with shared molecular identifiers were discarded instead of being binned into consensus sequences. CDR3 identification, clonotype clustering and error correction used MiTCR with a Q25 quality threshold and the strictest error-elimination algorithm. A nonparametric unseen species model using Euler transformation provided a lower-bound estimate of total TCR beta diversity. The public sequencing data were trimmed at Q25 with fastp and processed into clonotypes with MiXCR by TCRdb, which kept only in-frame beta chains. Rows with a matching CDR3 protein are joined into one entry that keeps the most common DNA and genes. The V and J calls were not made by the authors but by TCRdb's processing. The sample table holds some 930,000 distinct CDR3 sequences, of which roughly 28% were seen once. The ten largest make up about 9.4% of the sample.

Its CDR3 holds 15 amino acids, cysteine through phenylalanine. The only DNA kept is the CDR3, 45 bases in frame from the first base. CDR1 and CDR2 (DFQATT, SNEGSKA) derive from the germline V gene (reference sequence). V is cut back by 3 bases and J by 2 bases, with 9 bases in the junction unmatched. The data were obtained in a study of blood T cells in healthy people across ages (dated by TCRdb to between 2014 and 2016). Broadly, across the study: In model experiments, roughly one uniquely barcoded TCR beta cDNA molecule per two T cells was captured by template switching. Four age groups were formed from the donors: young (average approximately 15 years), middle-aged (around 39), aged (roughly 58) and long-lived (less than 85). Age-related changes in TCR beta repertoire diversity were measured in the study by deep sequencing normalized with unique cDNA molecular identifiers. Two additional independent replicas of 1 million unique cDNA reads from the same blood draw were analyzed for two donors (one aged 18 to 30 and one aged 80 or older).

The study at large found these results: The percentage of naive T cells measured by flow cytometry correlated strongly with observed TCR beta diversity. Because the CMV infection status of the donors was unknown, age-related changes in expanded clonotypes may potentially have been confounded. Compared with the aged group, the long-lived group had more naive CD4+ T cells, fewer expanded clones and increased TCR diversity, suggesting age selection. As age increased, observed TCR beta diversity per million T cells dropped in a roughly linear way, and a significant reduction was already evident by age approximately 40. Estimates of total diversity from one million sequenced T cells were regarded as lower bounds and underestimates. Conclusive comparison of naive and antigen-experienced compartments was prevented by the profiling of bulk unsorted PBMCs.

The 35 to 40 donors, aged about 6 to 95 years, were systemically healthy Caucasian individuals from Russia. Each donor gave 8.5 to 10 milliliters of peripheral blood, collected into EDTA-treated Vacutainer tubes. PBMCs were isolated by Ficoll-Paque density-gradient centrifugation, with at least 6.5 million obtained per sample. Total RNA, at least 6 micrograms per sample, was extracted from PBMCs with Trizol reagent. For every donor, an aliquot of PBMCs went through flow cytometry to measure the percentages of naive CD45RAhigh/CD27high T cells. A further study also used this sample, focusing on T cells of mothers and their children. The second study's authors report: Nine systemically healthy Caucasian individuals served as donors, namely three mothers together with their six children. cDNA synthesis consumed the entire amount of extracted RNA, loaded at about 1.5 ug RNA in each 15 ul reaction. Sample barcodes and 2-4 random nucleotides were added via the M1S primer in the second PCR. Over 9.5 million TCR beta CDR3 reads came from each mother, compared with approximately 3.1 million reads from each child. Thymic selection shapes the output of TCR recombination in a similar way in related and unrelated pairs, and inherited differences have a minor effect. Normalized repertoire overlap was always found to be slightly, but never significantly, higher in related mother-child pairs than in unrelated mother-child pairs. No persistent microchimeric T cell clones were found, with a detection sensitivity of 85 to 100 clones per million clonotypes. Deep NGS was used in the study to compare the TCR beta repertoires of mothers and children and to look for features that separate related mother-child pairs from unrelated individuals. On average, the children were approximately 11 +/- 4 years old, while the mothers were around 40 +/- 4 years old. After adapters were ligated using NEBNext reagents, the libraries underwent 100+100 nt paired-end sequencing on an Illumina HiSeq 2000. To avoid cross-contamination, the mother libraries and the child libraries were prepared a month apart and sequenced in separate runs. For each donor, between roughly 500,000 and 2,100,000 distinct TCR beta clonotypes were identified. Naive TCR beta clonotypes were estimated from low-frequency clonotypes matched to each donor's FACS-determined naive share, without sorting.

The receptor comes from a middle-aged woman in good health. Rearrangement joined TRBV20-1 to TRBJ2-5, with TRBD2 identical over 7 junction bases. Input material: blood. This receptor has the CDR3 CSASYRAGRQETQYF. The nucleotides read TGCAGTGCTAGCTATCGAGCGGGGCGGCAAGAGACCCAGTACTTC.